The rows below give T cell receptor beta chains drawn from one sample of a study of blood T cell repertoires in COVID-19. Profiled with immunoSEQ multiplex PCR; TCRdb holds only in-frame clones, not every one. The data show more than 200,000 clones, approximately 86% seen once. Sequencing was carried out using PBMCs or T cells enriched from blood (not recorded which). The origin of the receptors is a woman in her forties or fifties who had recovered from COVID-19. The CDR3 runs from the conserved cysteine through the conserved F or W. Each record gives: D gene, V gene, J gene, clone size, CDR3 protein, CDR3 DNA. The D gene is left open where the match is weak. Expanded clones are given a class, and other clones once, few, many or no size at all.

>.|TRBV14|TRBJ2-1|.
CASSPASAHNEQFF
TGTGCCAGCAGCCCAGCTAGCGCACACAATGAGCAGTTCTTC
>.|TRBV5-1|TRBJ2-2|.
CASSLDFGTGELFF
TGCGCCAGCAGCTTGGACTTTGGCACCGGGGAGCTGTTTTTT
>.|TRBV15|TRBJ2-7|.
CATSKGGPTYEQYF
TGTGCCACCAGCAAAGGGGGACCCACCTACGAGCAGTACTTC
>TRBD1|TRBV7-9|TRBJ1-1|once
CASSFTGGSEAFF
TGTGCCAGCAGCTTCACAGGGGGTTCTGAAGCTTTCTTT
>TRBD1|TRBV6-5|TRBJ2-7|once
CASTSGQERYEQYF
TGTGCCAGCACCTCGGGACAGGAGAGATACGAGCAGTACTTC
>TRBD1|TRBV5-1|TRBJ1-1|few
CASSSVNRGPDTEAFF
TGCGCCAGCAGCTCAGTAAACAGGGGGCCGGACACTGAAGCTTTCTTT
>.|TRBV7-3|TRBJ1-1|few
CASSPKGRGPNTEAFF
TGTGCCAGCAGCCCCAAGGGGAGGGGACCGAACACTGAAGCTTTCTTT
>TRBD1|TRBV5-8|TRBJ2-2|.
CASSLMTGGSGELFF
TGTGCCAGCAGCTTGATGACAGGGGGCTCCGGGGAGCTGTTTTTT
>TRBD1|TRBV19|TRBJ1-2|.
CASKGQVGGYGYTF
TGTGCCAGTAAAGGACAGGTCGGTGGGTATGGCTACACCTTC
>.|TRBV28|TRBJ1-2|.
CASSLPRQANYGYTF
TGTGCCAGCAGTTTACCCAGGCAGGCTAACTATGGCTACACCTTC
>TRBD1|TRBV10-3|TRBJ1-5|.
CAISSGQDYQPQHF
TGTGCCATCAGTTCCGGACAGGACTATCAGCCCCAGCATTTT
>TRBD1|TRBV18|TRBJ2-2|few
CASSSNRGHTGELFF
TGTGCCAGCTCGTCTAACAGGGGTCACACCGGGGAGCTGTTTTTT
>.|TRBV7-3|TRBJ1-1|.
CASSLGRNQGPNTEAFF
TGTGCCAGCAGCTTAGGGAGGAACCAGGGCCCGAACACTGAAGCTTTCTTT
>.|TRBV7-9|TRBJ1-6|.
CASSSYRNSPLHF
TGTGCCAGCAGCTCATACAGAAATTCACCCCTCCACTTT
>.|TRBV24-1|TRBJ1-1|.
CATSDPRPRGKGAFF
TGTGCCACCAGTGATCCCCGCCCCAGGGGAAAAGGAGCTTTCTTT
>TRBD1|TRBV6-6|TRBJ1-5|.
CASSQRDRGFGQPQHF
TGTGCCAGCAGCCAACGGGACAGGGGTTTTGGTCAGCCCCAGCATTTT
>.|TRBV1|TRBJ1-1|.
CTSSQDIGDGELRQGSTEAFF
TGCACCAGCAGCCAAGATATCGGGGATGGGGAGCTCAGACAGGGTAGCACTGAAGCTTTCTTT
>TRBD2|TRBV10-3|TRBJ2-7|few
CAIRTSSYEQYF
TGTGCCATACGGACTAGCTCCTACGAGCAGTACTTC
>.|TRBV7-6|TRBJ2-6|.
CASSLAGAGANVLTF
TGTGCCAGCAGCTTAGCCGGGGCTGGGGCCAACGTCCTGACTTTC
>TRBD1|TRBV27|TRBJ2-7|.
CASSAGTGPYEQYF
TGTGCCAGCAGTGCCGGGACAGGTCCTTACGAGCAGTACTTC
>TRBD1|TRBV6-2/TRBV6-3|TRBJ1-2|.
CASSGTASNYGYTF
TGTGCCAGCAGTGGGACAGCATCTAACTATGGCTACACCTTC
>TRBD1|TRBV9|TRBJ2-3|few
CASSPRQGGLTDTQYF
TGTGCCAGCAGCCCTCGACAGGGTGGGTTGACAGATACGCAGTATTTT
>.|TRBV18|TRBJ2-1|.
CASSPQVSGEQFF
TGTGCCAGCTCACCACAAGTTTCGGGAGAGCAGTTCTTC
>.|TRBV7-9|TRBJ2-7|.
CASSHNFHGEQYF
TGTGCCAGCAGTCATAACTTCCACGGCGAGCAGTACTTC
>.|TRBV5-1|TRBJ2-3|.
CASSLAGMLSSSDTQYF
TGCGCCAGCAGCTTGGCCGGGATGTTGAGTAGCTCAGATACGCAGTATTTT
>TRBD2|TRBV19|TRBJ2-7|.
CASSWASGSSEQYF
TGTGCCAGTAGCTGGGCTAGCGGGAGTTCCGAGCAGTACTTC
>TRBD1|TRBV19|TRBJ1-2|.
CASSLGTAYGYTF
TGTGCCAGTAGCCTCGGGACAGCCTATGGCTACACCTTC
>.|TRBV5-1|TRBJ1-1|.
CASSLDRTRGAFF
TGCGCCAGCAGCTTGGACAGAACGCGTGGAGCTTTCTTT
>.|TRBV5-4|TRBJ2-3|few
CASSQEGSSTDTQYF
TGTGCCAGCAGCCAAGAGGGATCTAGCACAGATACGCAGTATTTT
>.|TRBV30|TRBJ1-5|.
CAWSEGVQPQHF
TGTGCCTGGAGTGAGGGGGTTCAGCCCCAGCATTTT
>TRBD1|TRBV18|TRBJ1-1|.
CASSPPIVGQGAEAFF
TGTGCCAGCTCACCACCCATCGTAGGGCAGGGGGCTGAAGCTTTCTTT
>.|TRBV7-3|TRBJ2-2|many
CASSSGHTPSGDTGELFF
TGTGCCAGCAGCTCAGGACATACTCCCTCCGGTGACACCGGGGAGCTGTTTTTT
>.|TRBV27|TRBJ1-6|.
CASSAVVVGSPLHF
TGTGCCAGCTCTGCGGTCGTCGTAGGTTCACCCCTCCACTTT
>.|TRBV5-8|TRBJ1-2|.
CASPPRGGDYGYTF
TGTGCCAGCCCCCCTCGGGGGGGGGACTATGGCTACACCTTC
>TRBD2|TRBV11-2|TRBJ2-6|.
CASSRTSGYSGANVLTF
TGTGCCAGCAGCCGGACTAGCGGATACTCTGGGGCCAACGTCCTGACTTTC
>TRBD2|TRBV19|TRBJ2-7|few
CASSAQRESYEQYF
TGTGCCAGCTCAGCCCAGCGGGAGTCCTACGAGCAGTACTTC
>TRBD2|TRBV7-3|TRBJ2-3|.
CASSLSGGTAHDTQYF
TGTGCCAGCAGCTTGAGCGGGGGGACAGCACACGATACGCAGTATTTT
>TRBD1|TRBV2|TRBJ1-3|few
CASARQGASGNTIYF
TGTGCCAGCGCTAGACAGGGGGCCTCTGGAAACACCATATATTTT
>.|TRBV2|TRBJ1-5|.
CASGGTGSNQPQHF
TGTGCCAGCGGGGGGACTGGTAGCAATCAGCCCCAGCATTTT
>.|TRBV11-2|TRBJ2-1|.
CASSSVTRLHEQFF
TGTGCCAGCAGCTCAGTGACTAGATTGCATGAGCAGTTCTTC
>.|TRBV30|TRBJ2-6|few
CAWSSNTFGANVLTF
TGTGCCTGGAGCTCCAACACATTTGGGGCCAACGTCCTGACTTTC
>.|TRBV29-1|TRBJ2-3|.
CSVVAQSTDTQYF
TGCAGCGTTGTGGCCCAGAGCACAGATACGCAGTATTTT
>.|TRBV7-2|TRBJ1-2|.
CASSLAGTFAGGYTF
TGTGCCAGCAGCTTAGCTGGGACATTTGCTGGCGGCTACACCTTC
>TRBD2|TRBV7-9|TRBJ2-7|.
CASSLVLPSGMSYEQYF
TGTGCCAGCAGCTTAGTCCTCCCTAGCGGGATGTCCTACGAGCAGTACTTC
>.|TRBV2|TRBJ1-2|.
CASTTTASYGYTF
TGTGCCAGCACAACGACAGCGAGCTATGGCTACACCTTC
>.|TRBV19|TRBJ1-3|once
CASSIDGVSGNTIYF
TGTGCCAGTAGTATCGACGGGGTCTCTGGAAACACCATATATTTT
>.|TRBV28|TRBJ2-7|.
CASSLSRAFPFEQYF
TGTGCCAGCAGTTTATCGCGGGCATTCCCCTTCGAGCAGTACTTC
>.|TRBV3-1/TRBV3-2|TRBJ2-1|.
CASSQSLEPEQFF
TGTGCCAGCAGCCAATCACTAGAACCCGAGCAGTTCTTC
>TRBD2|TRBV2|TRBJ2-1|once
CASGEAGGPYNEQFF
TGTGCCAGTGGGGAGGCGGGAGGGCCTTACAATGAGCAGTTCTTC
>TRBD2|TRBV2|TRBJ2-3|.
CASSEAGPAGGSDTQYF
TGTGCCAGCAGTGAAGCGGGCCCAGCGGGAGGGTCAGATACGCAGTATTTT
>.|TRBV28|TRBJ2-3|once
CASSLGATADTQYF
TGTGCCAGCAGTTTAGGGGCTACTGCAGATACGCAGTATTTT
>TRBD2|TRBV7-2|TRBJ2-7|.
CASSLAGTTIYEQYF
TGTGCCAGCAGCTTAGCCGGGACTACCATATACGAGCAGTACTTC